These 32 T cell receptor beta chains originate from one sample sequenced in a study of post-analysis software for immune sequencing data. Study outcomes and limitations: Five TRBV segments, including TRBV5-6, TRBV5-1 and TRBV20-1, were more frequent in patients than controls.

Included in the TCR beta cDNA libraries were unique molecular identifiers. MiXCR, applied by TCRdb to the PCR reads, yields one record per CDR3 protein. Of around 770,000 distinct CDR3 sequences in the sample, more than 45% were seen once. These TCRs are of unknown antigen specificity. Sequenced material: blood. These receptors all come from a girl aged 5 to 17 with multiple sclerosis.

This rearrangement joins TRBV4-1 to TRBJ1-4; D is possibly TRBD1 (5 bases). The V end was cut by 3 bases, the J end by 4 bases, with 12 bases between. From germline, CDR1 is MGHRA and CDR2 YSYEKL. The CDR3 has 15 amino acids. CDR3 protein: CASSHATDVNEKLFF. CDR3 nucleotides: TGCGCCAGCAGCCACGCGACAGACGTTAATGAAAAACTGTTTTTT.

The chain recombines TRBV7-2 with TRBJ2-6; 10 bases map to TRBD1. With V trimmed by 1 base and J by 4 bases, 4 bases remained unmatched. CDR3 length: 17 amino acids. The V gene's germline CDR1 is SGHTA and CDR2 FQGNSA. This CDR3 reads CASSLVGTGVGANVLTF. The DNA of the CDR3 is TGTGCCAGCAGCTTAGTCGGGACAGGGGTCGGGGCCAACGTCCTGACTTTC.

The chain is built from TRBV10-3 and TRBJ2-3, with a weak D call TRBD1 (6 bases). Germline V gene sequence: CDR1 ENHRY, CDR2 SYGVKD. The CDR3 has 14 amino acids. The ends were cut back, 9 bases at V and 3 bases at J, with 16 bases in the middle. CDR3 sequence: CAITQGTGTDTQYF. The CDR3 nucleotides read TGTGCCATTACACAGGGTACAGGTACAGATACGCAGTATTTT.

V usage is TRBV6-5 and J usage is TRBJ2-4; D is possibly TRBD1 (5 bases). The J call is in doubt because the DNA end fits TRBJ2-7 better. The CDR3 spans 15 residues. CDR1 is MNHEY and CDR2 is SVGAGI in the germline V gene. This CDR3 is CASSHNLGPSDEQYF. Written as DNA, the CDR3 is TGTGCCAGCAGTCACAATCTGGGGCCTTCGGACGAGCAGTACTTC.

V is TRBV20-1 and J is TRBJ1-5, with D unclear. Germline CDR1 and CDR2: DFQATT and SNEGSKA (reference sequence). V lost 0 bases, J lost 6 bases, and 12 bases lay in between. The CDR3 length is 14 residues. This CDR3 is CSAREERESQPQHF. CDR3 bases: TGCAGTGCTAGAGAGGAGAGGGAGTCTCAGCCCCAGCATTTT.

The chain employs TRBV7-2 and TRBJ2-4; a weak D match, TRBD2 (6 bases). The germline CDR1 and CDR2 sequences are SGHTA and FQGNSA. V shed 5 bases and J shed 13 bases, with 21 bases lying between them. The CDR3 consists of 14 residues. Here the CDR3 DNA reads TGTGCCAGCAGCCCGTGGCGGGGAGGTACGGAGCAGTACTTC. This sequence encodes CASSPWRGGTEQYF.

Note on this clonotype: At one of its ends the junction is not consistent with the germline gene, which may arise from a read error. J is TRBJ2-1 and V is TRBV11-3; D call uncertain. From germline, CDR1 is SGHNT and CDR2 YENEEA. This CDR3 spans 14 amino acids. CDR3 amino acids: CAGSDQRPDNEQFF. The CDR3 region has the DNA TGTGCCGGCAGCGACCAACGCCCTGACAATGAGCAGTTCTTC.

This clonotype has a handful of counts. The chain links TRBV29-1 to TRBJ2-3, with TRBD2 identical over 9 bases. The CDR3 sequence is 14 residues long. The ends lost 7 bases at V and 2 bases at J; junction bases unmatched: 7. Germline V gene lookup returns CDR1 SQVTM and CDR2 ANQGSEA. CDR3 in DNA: TGCAGCGGCTGTAGCGGGAGCCTCACAGATACGCAGTATTTT. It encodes CSGCSGSLTDTQYF.

In DNA form, the CDR3 reads TGTGCCAGCAGGGAACCGGGACAGGATAGGGAGCAGTACTTC. Protein: CASREPGQDREQYF. V gene TRBV7-9 combines with J gene TRBJ2-7; 8 bases fit TRBD1. This CDR3 comprises 14 residues. The germline V gene encodes CDR1 SEHNR and CDR2 FQNEAQ (reference sequence). Losses at the gene ends were 6 bases for V and 7 bases for J; bases not matched to a gene: 11.

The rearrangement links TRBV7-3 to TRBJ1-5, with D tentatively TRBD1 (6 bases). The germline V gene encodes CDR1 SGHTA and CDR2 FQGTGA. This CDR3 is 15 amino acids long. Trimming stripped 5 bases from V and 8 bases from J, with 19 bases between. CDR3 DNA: TGTGCCAGCAGCCCGAGGAACAGGGACCCAAAGCCCCAGCATTTT. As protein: CASSPRNRDPKPQHF.

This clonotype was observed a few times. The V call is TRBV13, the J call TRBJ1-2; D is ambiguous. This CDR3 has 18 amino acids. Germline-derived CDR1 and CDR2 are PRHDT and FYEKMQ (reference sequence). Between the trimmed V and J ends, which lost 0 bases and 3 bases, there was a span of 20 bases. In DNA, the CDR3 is TGTGCCAGCAGCTTAGGCCTAACGAGGAGGGTTTTGGACTATGGCTACACCTTC. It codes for CASSLGLTRRVLDYGYTF.

This CDR3 reads CASSGMGVDGYTF. CDR3 bases: TGTGCCAGCAGCGGGATGGGTGTAGATGGCTACACCTTC. The chain joins TRBV12-3 or TRBV12-4 to TRBJ1-2, with D unresolved. The CDR3 runs to 13 residues. V shed 6 bases and J shed 6 bases, with 14 bases lying between them.

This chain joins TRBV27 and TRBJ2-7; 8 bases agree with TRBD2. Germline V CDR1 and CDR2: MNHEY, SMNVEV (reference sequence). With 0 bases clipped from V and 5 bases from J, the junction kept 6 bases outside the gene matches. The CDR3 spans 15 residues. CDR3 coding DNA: TGTGCCAGCAGTTTATCGATAGCAGCGGGAGACGAGCAGTACTTC. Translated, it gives CASSLSIAAGDEQYF.

The CDR3 coding sequence is TGTGCCAGCAGCCCGCCCGGGACTAGGCCCTACGAGCAGTACTTC. Translation gives CASSPPGTRPYEQYF. The V call is TRBV11-1, the J call TRBJ2-7; 8 bases line up with TRBD2. Germline V lookup: CDR1 SGHAT, CDR2 FQDESV (reference sequence). Unmatched junction bases numbered 8, after V lost 5 bases and J lost 2 bases. The CDR3 length is 15 residues.

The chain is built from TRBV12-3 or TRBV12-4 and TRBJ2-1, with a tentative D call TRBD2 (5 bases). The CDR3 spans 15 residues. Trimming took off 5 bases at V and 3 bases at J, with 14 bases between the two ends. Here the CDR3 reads CASSTLSGIYNEQFF. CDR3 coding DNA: TGTGCCAGCAGTACCCTGAGCGGAATCTACAATGAGCAGTTCTTC.

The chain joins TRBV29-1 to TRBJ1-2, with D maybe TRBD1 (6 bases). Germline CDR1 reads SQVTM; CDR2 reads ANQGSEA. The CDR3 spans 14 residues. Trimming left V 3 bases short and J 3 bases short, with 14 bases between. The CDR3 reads CSVDLQGGDYGYTF. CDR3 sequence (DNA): TGCAGCGTTGACCTACAGGGAGGGGACTATGGCTACACCTTC.

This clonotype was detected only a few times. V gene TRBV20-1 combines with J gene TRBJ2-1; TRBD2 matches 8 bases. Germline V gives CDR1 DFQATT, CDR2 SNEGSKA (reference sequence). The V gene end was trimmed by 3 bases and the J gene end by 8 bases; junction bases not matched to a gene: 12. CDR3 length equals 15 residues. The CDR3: CSASGAGGSGYEQFF. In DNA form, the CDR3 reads TGCAGTGCTAGTGGGGCGGGAGGCTCTGGGTATGAGCAGTTCTTC.

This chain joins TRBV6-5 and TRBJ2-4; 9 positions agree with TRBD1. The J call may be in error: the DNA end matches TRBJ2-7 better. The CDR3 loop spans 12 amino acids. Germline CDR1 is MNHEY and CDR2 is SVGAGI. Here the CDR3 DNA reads TGTGCCCACGGGACAGGGCCCTACGAGCAGTACTTC. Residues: CAHGTGPYEQYF.

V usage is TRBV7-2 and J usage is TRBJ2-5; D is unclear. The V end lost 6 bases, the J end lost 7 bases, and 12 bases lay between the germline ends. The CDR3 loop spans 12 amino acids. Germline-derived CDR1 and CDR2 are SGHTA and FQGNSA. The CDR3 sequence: CASSFRRGTQYF. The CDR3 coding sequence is TGTGCCAGCAGTTTCCGACGTGGGACCCAGTACTTC.

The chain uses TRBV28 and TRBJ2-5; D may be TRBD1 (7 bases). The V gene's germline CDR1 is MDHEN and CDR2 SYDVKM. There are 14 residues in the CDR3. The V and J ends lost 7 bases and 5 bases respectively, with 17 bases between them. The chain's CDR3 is CASNNNPGGETQYF. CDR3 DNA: TGTGCCAGCAACAACAATCCAGGGGGGGAGACCCAGTACTTC.

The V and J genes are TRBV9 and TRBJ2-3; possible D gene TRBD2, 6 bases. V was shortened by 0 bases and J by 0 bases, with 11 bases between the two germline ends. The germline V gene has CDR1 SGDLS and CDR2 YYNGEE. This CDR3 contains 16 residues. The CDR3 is CASSVGVGGSTDTQYF. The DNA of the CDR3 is TGTGCCAGCAGCGTAGGGGTGGGAGGTAGCACAGATACGCAGTATTTT.

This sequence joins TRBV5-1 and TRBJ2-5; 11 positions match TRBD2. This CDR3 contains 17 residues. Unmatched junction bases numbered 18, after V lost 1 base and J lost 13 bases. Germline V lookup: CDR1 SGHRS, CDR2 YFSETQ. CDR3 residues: CASSLHPPGLAEPVVYF. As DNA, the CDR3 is TGCGCCAGCAGCTTGCACCCCCCGGGACTAGCGGAACCGGTGGTGTACTTC.

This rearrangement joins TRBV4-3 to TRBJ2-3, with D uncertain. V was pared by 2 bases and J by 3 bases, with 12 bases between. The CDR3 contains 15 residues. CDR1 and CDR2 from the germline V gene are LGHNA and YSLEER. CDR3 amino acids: CASSQQVRVTDTQYF. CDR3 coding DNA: TGCGCCAGCAGCCAACAAGTTAGGGTAACAGATACGCAGTATTTT.

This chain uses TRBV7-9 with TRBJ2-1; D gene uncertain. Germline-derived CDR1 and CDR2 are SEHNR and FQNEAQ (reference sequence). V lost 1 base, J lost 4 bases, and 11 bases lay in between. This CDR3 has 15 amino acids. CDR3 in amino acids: CASSLGRAEYNEQFF. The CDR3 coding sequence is TGTGCCAGCAGCTTAGGGCGCGCGGAATACAATGAGCAGTTCTTC.

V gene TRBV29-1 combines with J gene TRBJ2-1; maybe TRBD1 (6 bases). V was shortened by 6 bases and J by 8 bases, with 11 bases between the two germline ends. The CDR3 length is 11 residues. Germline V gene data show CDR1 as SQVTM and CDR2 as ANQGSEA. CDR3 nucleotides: TGCAGCGTCGACAGGACCGATGAGCAGTTCTTC. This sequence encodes CSVDRTDEQFF.

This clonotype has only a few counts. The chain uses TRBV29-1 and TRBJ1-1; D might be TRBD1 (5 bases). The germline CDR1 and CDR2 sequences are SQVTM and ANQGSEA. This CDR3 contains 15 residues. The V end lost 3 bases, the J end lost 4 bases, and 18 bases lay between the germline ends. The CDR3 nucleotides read TGCAGCGTTGATGTTTTGGGGGGGATGAGCACTGAAGCTTTCTTT. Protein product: CSVDVLGGMSTEAFF.

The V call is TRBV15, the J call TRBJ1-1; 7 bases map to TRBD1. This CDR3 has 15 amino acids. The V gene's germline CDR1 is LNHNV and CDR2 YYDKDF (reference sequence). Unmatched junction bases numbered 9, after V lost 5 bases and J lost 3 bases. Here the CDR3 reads CATSQKTGIDTEAFF. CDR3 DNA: TGTGCCACCAGCCAAAAGACAGGGATTGACACTGAAGCTTTCTTT. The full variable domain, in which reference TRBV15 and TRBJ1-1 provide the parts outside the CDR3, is DAMVIQNPRYQVTQFGKPVTLSCSQTLNHNVMYWYQQKSSQAPKLLFHYYDKDFNNEADTPDNFQSRRPNTSFCFLDIRSPGLGDTAMYLCATSQKTGIDTEAFFGQGTRLTVV.

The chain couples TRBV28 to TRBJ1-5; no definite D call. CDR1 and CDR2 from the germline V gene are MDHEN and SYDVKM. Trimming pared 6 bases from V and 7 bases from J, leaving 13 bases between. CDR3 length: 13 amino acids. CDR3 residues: CASRLSFGQPQHF. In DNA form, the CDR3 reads TGTGCCAGCAGATTGAGTTTCGGACAGCCCCAGCATTTT.

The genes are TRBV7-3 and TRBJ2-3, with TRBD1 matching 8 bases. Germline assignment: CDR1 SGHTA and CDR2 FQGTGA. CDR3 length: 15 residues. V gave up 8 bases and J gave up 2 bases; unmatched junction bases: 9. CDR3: CASGLQGGITDTQYF. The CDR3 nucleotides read TGTGCCAGCGGATTACAGGGGGGCATCACAGATACGCAGTATTTT.

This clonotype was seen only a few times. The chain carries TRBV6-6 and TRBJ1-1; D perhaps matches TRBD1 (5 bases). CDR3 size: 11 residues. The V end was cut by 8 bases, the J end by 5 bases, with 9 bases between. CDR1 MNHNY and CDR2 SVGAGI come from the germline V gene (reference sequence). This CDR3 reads CASSGRTEAFF. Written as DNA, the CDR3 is TGTGCCAGCTCAGGGAGGACTGAAGCTTTCTTT.

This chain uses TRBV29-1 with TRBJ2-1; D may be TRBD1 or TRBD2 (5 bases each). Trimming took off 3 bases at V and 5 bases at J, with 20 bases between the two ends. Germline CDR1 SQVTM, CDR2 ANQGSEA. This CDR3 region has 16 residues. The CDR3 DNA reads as TGCAGCGTTGAGTTTCGACGGGGCTTGGAGAACAATGAGCAGTTCTTC. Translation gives CSVEFRRGLENNEQFF.

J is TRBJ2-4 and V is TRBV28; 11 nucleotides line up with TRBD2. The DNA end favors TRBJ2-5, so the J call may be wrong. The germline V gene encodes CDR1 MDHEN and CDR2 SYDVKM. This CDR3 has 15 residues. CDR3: CASSPPTSGKETQYF. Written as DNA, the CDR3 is TGTGCCAGCAGTCCTCCGACTAGCGGGAAAGAGACCCAGTACTTC.